This T cell receptor (beta chain) comes out of a study of cytomegalovirus exposure and HLA in healthy donors. Study-wide results and caveats: Most TCR sequences proved rare, with some public TCRs found in many donors.

The PCR ran on 60 Vbeta and 13 Jbeta primers. Sequencing was performed with immunoSEQ multiplex PCR; in TCRdb, only in-frame clones are kept and a portion is missing. The sample consists of about 270,000 clones, about nine tenths of them appearing once. This clone has a single count. Its antigen is unidentified. Germline V CDR1 and CDR2: SGHRS, YFSETQ. The ends were cut back, 4 bases at V and 5 bases at J, with 12 bases in the middle. This CDR3 is 13 amino acids long. This clonotype was obtained from a man in his forties in good health and CMV-seropositive. Sequencing was performed on PBMCs. The chain has TRBV5-1 and TRBJ1-1; possible D gene TRBD1, 6 bases. The CDR3 reads CASSRTVETEAFF. For the CDR3, the DNA is TGCGCCAGCAGCCGGACAGTTGAAACTGAAGCTTTCTTT. Supplemented by reference TRBV5-1 and TRBJ1-1, the full variable domain reads KAGVTQTPRYLIKTRGQQVTLSCSPISGHRSVSWYQQTPGQGLQFLFEYFSETQRNKGNFPGRFSGRQFSNSRSEMNVSTLELGDSALYLCASSRTVETEAFFGQGTRLTVV.